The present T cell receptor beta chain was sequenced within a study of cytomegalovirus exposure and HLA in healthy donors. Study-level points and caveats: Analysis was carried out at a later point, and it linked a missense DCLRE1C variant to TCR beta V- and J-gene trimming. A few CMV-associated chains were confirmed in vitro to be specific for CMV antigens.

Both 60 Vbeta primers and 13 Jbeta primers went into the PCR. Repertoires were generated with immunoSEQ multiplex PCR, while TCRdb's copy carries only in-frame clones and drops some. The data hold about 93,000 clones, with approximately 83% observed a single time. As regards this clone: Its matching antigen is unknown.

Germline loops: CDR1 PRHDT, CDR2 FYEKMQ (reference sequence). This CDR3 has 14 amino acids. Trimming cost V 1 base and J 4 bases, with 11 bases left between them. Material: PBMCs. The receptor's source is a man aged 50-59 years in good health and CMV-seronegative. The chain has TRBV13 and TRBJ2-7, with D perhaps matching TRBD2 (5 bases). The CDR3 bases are TGTGCCAGCAGCTTAGTCGCAGGCGGGTACGAGCAGTACTTC. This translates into CASSLVAGGYEQYF.